The 5 T cell receptor beta chains below were found in one sample sequenced in a study of Graves' ophthalmopathy and Graves' hyperthyroidism. Amplification from RNA transcripts yielded the TCR beta CDR3 regions. HTBI-primed first-round RT-PCR preceded second-round multiplex PCR. TCRdb ran MiXCR on the multiplex PCR reads and lists one entry per CDR3 protein. The sample records tens of thousands of distinct CDR3 sequences, over 40% being singletons. Material for sequencing was peripheral blood. The receptor source for this set is an adult man with Graves' ophthalmopathy.

This clonotype was detected once. The chain joins TRBV15 to TRBJ1-5; D is unresolved. The CDR3 sequence is 14 residues long. Germline CDR1 is LNHNV and CDR2 is YYDKDF (reference sequence). V was trimmed by 0 bases and J by 7 bases, leaving 10 bases between them. The CDR3 reads CATSRDQVSQPQHF. The DNA for the CDR3 is TGTGCCACCAGCAGAGATCAGGTTTCACAGCCCCAGCATTTT. The whole variable domain, filled in from reference TRBV15 and TRBJ1-5, reads DAMVIQNPRYQVTQFGKPVTLSCSQTLNHNVMYWYQQKSSQAPKLLFHYYDKDFNNEADTPDNFQSRRPNTSFCFLDIRSPGLGDTAMYLCATSRDQVSQPQHFGDGTRLSIL.

V is TRBV15 and J is TRBJ1-1; 7 bases agree with TRBD1. The ends lost 2 bases at V and 5 bases at J; junction bases unmatched: 8. Per germline, CDR1 LNHNV and CDR2 YYDKDF (reference sequence). The CDR3 spans 15 residues. The CDR3 region has the DNA TGTGCCACCAGCAGATTAGGGGGCAGTGAAACTGAAGCTTTCTTT. Residues: CATSRLGGSETEAFF.

The chain carries TRBV7-6 and TRBJ1-4, with D hard to call. The CDR3 consists of 13 residues. The germline CDR1 and CDR2 sequences are SGHVS and FNYEAQ. Trimming cost V 8 bases and J 4 bases, with 11 bases left between them. The CDR3 reads CASRAGNNEKLFF. The CDR3 region has the DNA TGTGCCAGCCGAGCGGGGAATAATGAAAAACTGTTTTTT.

As DNA, the CDR3 is TGCAGTGCTTCCGGGACAGGGGGGGGGGACACTGAAGCTTTCTTT. Residues: CSASGTGGGDTEAFF. The gene calls are TRBV20-1 and TRBJ1-1; 11 bases align to TRBD1. The CDR3 has 15 amino acids. Germline CDR1 reads DFQATT; CDR2 reads SNEGSKA (reference sequence). V gave up 5 bases and J gave up 3 bases; unmatched junction bases: 8.

This clonotype was seen at least ten times. The chain combines TRBV9 with TRBJ2-1; TRBD2 matches at 8 bases. Germline assignment: CDR1 SGDLS and CDR2 YYNGEE. V lost 0 bases, J lost 8 bases, and 16 bases stayed unmatched. This CDR3 comprises 18 residues. In DNA, the CDR3 is TGTGCCAGCAGCGTAGTAGGGAGCGGGGGCTCTGGGTTCCATGAGCAGTTCTTC. Its translation: CASSVVGSGGSGFHEQFF.